This T cell receptor beta chain originates from a study of OX40 agonist ivuxolimab in advanced cancers. At the level of the whole study: Ivuxolimab, which targeted the costimulatory receptor OX40 (CD134), was an agonistic, fully human IgG2 monoclonal antibody. Intravenous ivuxolimab was administered to patients every 2 weeks at six dose levels: 0.01, 0.1, 0.3, 1.5, 3 and 10 mg/kg. Of the 50 to 55 dose-escalation patients, hepatocellular carcinoma was present in approximately 20, melanoma in approximately 15, renal cell carcinoma in 9 and head and neck cancer in 9. In the dose-escalation cohort, more than 75% of patients were male, and the mean age was approximately 60 years, with a range of about 20 to 90. Patients were allowed to have had prior anti-PD-1, anti-PD-L1 or anti-CTLA-4 therapy, and 40% of the dose-escalation patients had been treated with checkpoint inhibitors. Three dose-escalation patients achieved partial responses, one with hepatocellular carcinoma and two with cutaneous melanoma. Peripheral TCRbeta sequencing was intended to test whether TCR sequence diversity was altered and clonal T-cell expansion was caused by ivuxolimab. The monotherapy dose-escalation portion (N = 52 patients) of the phase I ivuxolimab trial is reported in the paper.

Overall results and qualifications from the work: In the 0.1-3.0 mg/kg groups, partial responders were among the patients with the lowest normalized peripheral clonal expansion, particularly in CD8+ T cells. Low levels of normalized T-cell clonal expansion were also seen in some patients who did not respond. At doses from 0.1 to 3.0 mg/kg, clonal expansion was seen in both CD4+ and CD8+ blood T cells between baseline and week 6. After ivuxolimab, expanded clones were on average more numerous among CD8+ T cells than among CD4+ T cells. Which antigens the clonally expanded peripheral T cells were specific for was not determined.

The trial excluded patients who had a history of autoimmune disease or who were on systemic immunosuppression. Peripheral blood for TCR sequencing was collected from all dose cohorts at baseline, on cycle 4 day 1, and on cycle 7 day 1. Samples were obtained from an open-label, multicenter, first-in-human phase I dose-escalation trial of ivuxolimab. Adults with locally advanced or metastatic head and neck squamous cell, hepatocellular, melanoma or renal cell carcinoma were enrolled in the trial. Before TCR sequencing, CD4+ and CD8+ T cells were separately sorted from peripheral blood. Worth noting for this clone: This clone's antigen is unknown. Within one base of it there is no much larger clone, and no base qualities were kept.

To sequence the TCRbeta CDR3 region, genomic DNA was isolated from the sorted cells. TCRbeta CDR3 regions were sequenced using the immunoSEQ Assay. This immuneACCESS table, as held by TCRdb, lists in-frame sequences with V and J called but not all clones. Of the missing ones, under half trace to an unresolved V gene in checked studies; the others have no known cause. Here the sample has under 90,000 clones; around 82% occur a single time. Of the sample, 2.1% is held by the ten largest clones. The CDR3 runs 14 amino acids, cysteine and phenylalanine included. The kept DNA is CDR3 alone, 42 bases in frame from the first base. CDR1 LGHNA and CDR2 YNFKEQ were looked up in the germline V gene. V gives up 0 bases and J gives up 8 bases, and the segment between their germline ends measures 13 bases.

The rearrangement combines TRBV4-2 with TRBJ1-1, with the identity of the D gene unclear. Sample: CD4+ or CD8+ T cells sorted from blood, taken in a trial of the OX40 agonist ivuxolimab. The sequence came from an adult with an advanced solid tumor such as melanoma, head and neck, liver or kidney cancer. In nucleotides, the sequence is TGTGCCAGCAGCCAAGAGCTAGAGGAACGAGAAGCTTTCTTT. It translates as CASSQELEEREAFF.